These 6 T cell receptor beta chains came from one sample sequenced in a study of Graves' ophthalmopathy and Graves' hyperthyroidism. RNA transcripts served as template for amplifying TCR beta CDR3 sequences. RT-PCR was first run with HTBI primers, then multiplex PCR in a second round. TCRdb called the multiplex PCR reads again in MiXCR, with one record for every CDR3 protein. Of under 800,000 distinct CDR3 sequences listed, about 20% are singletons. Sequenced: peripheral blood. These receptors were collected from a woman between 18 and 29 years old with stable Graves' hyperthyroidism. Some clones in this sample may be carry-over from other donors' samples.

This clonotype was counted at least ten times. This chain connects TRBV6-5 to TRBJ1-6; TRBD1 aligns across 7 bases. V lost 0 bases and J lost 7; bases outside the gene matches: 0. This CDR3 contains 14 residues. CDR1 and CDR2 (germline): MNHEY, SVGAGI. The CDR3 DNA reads TGTGCCAGCAGTTACTCCAGGGGGAATTCACCCCTCCACTTT. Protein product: CASSYSRGNSPLHF.

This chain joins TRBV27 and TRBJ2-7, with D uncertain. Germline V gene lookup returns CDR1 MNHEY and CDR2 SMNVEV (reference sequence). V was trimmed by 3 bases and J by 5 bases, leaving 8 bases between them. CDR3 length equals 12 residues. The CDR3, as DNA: TGTGCCAGCAGTTTCTTTGGGGACGAGCAGTACTTC. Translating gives CASSFFGDEQYF.

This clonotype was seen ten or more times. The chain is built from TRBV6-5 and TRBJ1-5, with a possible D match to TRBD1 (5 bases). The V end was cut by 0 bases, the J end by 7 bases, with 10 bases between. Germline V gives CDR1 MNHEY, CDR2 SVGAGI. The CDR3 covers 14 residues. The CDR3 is CASSYSGDVQPQHF. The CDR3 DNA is TGTGCCAGCAGTTACTCGGGGGATGTGCAGCCCCAGCATTTT.

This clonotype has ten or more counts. CDR3 residues: CASSAWDRELGGYTF. CDR3 nucleotide sequence: TGTGCCAGCAGTGCTTGGGACAGGGAACTGGGAGGCTACACCTTC. The chain is built from TRBV25-1 and TRBJ1-2, with 9 bases lining up with TRBD1. Germline V gene data show CDR1 as MGHDK and CDR2 as SYGVNS. CDR3 size: 15 residues. J lost 8 bases, V lost 4 bases, and 11 bases had no gene match.

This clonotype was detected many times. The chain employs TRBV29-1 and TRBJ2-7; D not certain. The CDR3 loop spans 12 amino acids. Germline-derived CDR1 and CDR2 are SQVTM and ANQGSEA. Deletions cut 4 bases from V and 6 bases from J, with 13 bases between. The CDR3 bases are TGCAGCGTTGGCGATAAAGCCGGCGAGCAGTACTTC. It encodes CSVGDKAGEQYF.

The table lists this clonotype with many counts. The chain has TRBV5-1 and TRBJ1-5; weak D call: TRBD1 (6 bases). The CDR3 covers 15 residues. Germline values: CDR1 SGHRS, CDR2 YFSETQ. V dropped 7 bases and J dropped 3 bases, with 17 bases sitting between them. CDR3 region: CASRRGGDTNQPQHF. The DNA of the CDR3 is TGCGCCAGCCGAAGAGGCGGGGACACCAATCAGCCCCAGCATTTT. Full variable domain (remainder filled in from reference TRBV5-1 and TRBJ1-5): KAGVTQTPRYLIKTRGQQVTLSCSPISGHRSVSWYQQTPGQGLQFLFEYFSETQRNKGNFPGRFSGRQFSNSRSEMNVSTLELGDSALYLCASRRGGDTNQPQHFGDGTRLSIL.